The 17 T cell receptor beta chains below all came from one sample that was sequenced in a study of T-cell reconstitution after alpha-beta-depleted transplantation in children listed by TCRdb under 2016. The library was made by PCR. Instrument used: Illumina HiSeq 2500. TCR library preparation used molecular barcoding, with unique molecular identifiers applied to normalize quantification of the TCRbeta repertoire. TCRdb applied fastp at Q25 and MiXCR to the public reads, then kept only in-frame beta chains. Here each entry gathers all rows of one CDR3 protein and keeps the most common genes and DNA. This sample is represented by under 350,000 distinct CDR3 sequences; approximately 9.6% of them were singletons. 10% of the sample comes from the top ten. The material was PBMCs from the stem cell graft donor, obtained from the stem cell graft. The receptors were gathered from a human donor who donated a stem cell graft to a child with SCID.

The sample holds a few counts of this clonotype. CDR3 sequence: CASSLVKGATYEQYF. The DNA of the CDR3 is TGCGCCAGCAGCTTGGTTAAGGGGGCCACCTACGAGCAGTACTTC. The chain carries TRBV5-1 and TRBJ2-7; 7 positions match TRBD1. The CDR3 runs to 15 residues. CDR1 and CDR2 (germline): SGHRS, YFSETQ. The ends lost 0 bases at V and 2 bases at J; junction bases unmatched: 5.

CDR3 sequence: CASSLVPRGVSSPLHF. CDR3 nucleotides: TGTGCCAGCAGCTTAGTCCCCAGGGGTGTTAGTTCACCCCTCCACTTT. The chain carries TRBV7-6 and TRBJ1-6; TRBD1 is a possible D gene (6 bases). V was cut by 1 base and J by 9 bases, with 16 bases left in between. Germline-derived CDR1 and CDR2 are SGHVS and FNYEAQ. The CDR3 spans 16 residues.

This chain connects TRBV5-1 to TRBJ1-6; 9 bases are shared with TRBD1. The CDR3 extends over 16 amino acids. CDR1 SGHRS and CDR2 YFSETQ come from the germline V gene. Losses at the gene ends were 0 bases for V and 7 bases for J; bases not matched to a gene: 5. The CDR3, as DNA: TGCGCCAGCAGCTTGGCCGGGACAGGGTCGAATTCACCCCTCCACTTT. Its translation: CASSLAGTGSNSPLHF. Full variable domain (remainder filled in from reference TRBV5-1 and TRBJ1-6): KAGVTQTPRYLIKTRGQQVTLSCSPISGHRSVSWYQQTPGQGLQFLFEYFSETQRNKGNFPGRFSGRQFSNSRSEMNVSTLELGDSALYLCASSLAGTGSNSPLHFGNGTRLTVT.

This clonotype came up many times. The chain couples TRBV5-1 to TRBJ2-3; D perhaps matches TRBD1 (5 bases). Trimming took off 4 bases at V and 1 base at J, with 7 bases between the two ends. The CDR3 totals 13 residues. Germline CDR1 reads SGHRS; CDR2 reads YFSETQ. CDR3: CASSEGGTDTQYF. The CDR3 bases are TGCGCCAGCAGCGAAGGGGGCACAGATACGCAGTATTTT. The complete variable domain, with remaining parts taken from reference TRBV5-1 and TRBJ2-3, reads KAGVTQTPRYLIKTRGQQVTLSCSPISGHRSVSWYQQTPGQGLQFLFEYFSETQRNKGNFPGRFSGRQFSNSRSEMNVSTLELGDSALYLCASSEGGTDTQYFGPGTRLTVL.

This clonotype appeared a few times. The chain couples TRBV7-9 to TRBJ2-2, with 7 bases lining up with TRBD1. The V gene end was trimmed by 5 bases and the J gene end by 6 bases; junction bases not matched to a gene: 9. The germline gives CDR1 SEHNR, CDR2 FQNEAQ (reference sequence). The CDR3 is made up of 15 amino acids. The CDR3 loop reads CASSTRGRSAGELFF. The CDR3 coding sequence is TGTGCCAGCAGCACCAGGGGGAGATCTGCCGGGGAGCTGTTTTTT.

This clonotype was seen a few times. The J gene is TRBJ1-2, the V gene TRBV2; maybe TRBD1 (5 bases). Trimming stripped 5 bases from V and 3 bases from J, with 13 bases between. CDR3 size: 14 residues. The germline gives CDR1 SNHLY, CDR2 FYNNEI. The CDR3 nucleotides are TGTGCCAGCAGTAGAAGGAGGGACGACTATGGCTACACCTTC. It encodes CASSRRRDDYGYTF.

The chain uses TRBV12-3 or TRBV12-4 and TRBJ2-2; possibly TRBD2 for D (5 bases). V lost 3 bases, J lost 4 bases, and 9 bases lay in between. The CDR3 has 14 amino acids. This CDR3 reads CASSFQAGTGELFF. CDR3 DNA sequence: TGTGCCAGCAGTTTTCAGGCGGGCACCGGGGAGCTGTTTTTT.

This sequence joins TRBV20-1 and TRBJ1-6, with D maybe TRBD1 (5 bases). CDR1 and CDR2 from the germline V gene are DFQATT and SNEGSKA (reference sequence). V was pared by 4 bases and J by 5 bases, with 18 bases between. This CDR3 is 16 amino acids long. CDR3 sequence reads: CSATPTDGAHNSPLHF. The CDR3 region has the DNA TGCAGTGCTACCCCAACGGATGGGGCCCATAATTCACCCCTCCACTTT.

Only a few counts were recorded for this clonotype. The rearrangement uses TRBV5-5 and TRBJ2-1; weak D call: TRBD1 (6 bases). Per germline, CDR1 SGHKS and CDR2 YYEKEE (reference sequence). CDR3 size: 15 residues. V lost 3 bases, J lost 5 bases, and 15 bases lay in between. Written as DNA, the CDR3 is TGTGCCAGCAGCTCCTACAGGGTCTGGCACAATGAGCAGTTCTTC. Its protein is CASSSYRVWHNEQFF. The whole variable domain, remainder taken from reference TRBV5-5 and TRBJ2-1, is DAGVTQSPTHLIKTRGQQVTLRCSPISGHKSVSWYQQVLGQGPQFIFQYYEKEERGRGNFPDRFSARQFPNYSSELNVNALLLGDSALYLCASSSYRVWHNEQFFGPGTRLTVL.

J is TRBJ2-3 and V is TRBV3-1; 8 nucleotides line up with TRBD2. The CDR3 is made up of 15 amino acids. From germline, CDR1 is LGHDT and CDR2 YNNKEL (reference sequence). J gave up 3 bases and V 4 bases, and 6 bases lay outside the gene matches. The CDR3 DNA reads as TGTGCCAGCAGCCCCGGGGGGGCCATGACAGATACGCAGTATTTT. This codes for CASSPGGAMTDTQYF.

This clonotype came up a few times. The genes are TRBV7-9 and TRBJ2-2; D not certain. Trimming took off 5 bases at V and 1 base at J, with 11 bases between the two ends. The CDR3 runs to 15 residues. Germline lookup yields CDR1 SEHNR and CDR2 FQNEAQ (reference sequence). CDR3 sequence: CASSPLGLNTGELFF. DNA for the CDR3: TGTGCCAGCAGCCCTTTGGGGTTGAACACCGGGGAGCTGTTTTTT.

J is TRBJ2-3 and V is TRBV20-1, with TRBD2 identical over 10 bases. This CDR3 comprises 17 residues. After removal of 2 bases from V and 0 bases from J, the junction contained 8 bases not matched to a gene. Germline V CDR1 and CDR2: DFQATT, SNEGSKA (reference sequence). CDR3 amino acids: CSARMSSGGSSTDTQYF. The CDR3 DNA reads as TGCAGTGCTAGAATGTCTAGCGGGGGTTCTAGCACAGATACGCAGTATTTT.

This clonotype came up many times. This sequence joins TRBV7-9 and TRBJ2-6, with 8 positions matching TRBD2. With V trimmed by 4 bases and J by 0 bases, 2 bases remained unmatched. From germline, CDR1 is SEHNR and CDR2 FQNEAQ (reference sequence). The CDR3 runs to 16 residues. The CDR3 region is CASSSGGASGANVLTF. The CDR3 DNA reads as TGTGCCAGCAGCTCGGGAGGGGCCTCTGGGGCCAACGTCCTGACTTTC.

The rearrangement links TRBV9 to TRBJ2-1, with D unresolved. This CDR3 contains 14 residues. V gave up 0 bases and J gave up 4 bases, with 8 bases separating them. From germline, CDR1 is SGDLS and CDR2 YYNGEE. The CDR3 loop is CASSVDLRYNEQFF. The CDR3 region has the DNA TGTGCCAGCAGCGTAGATCTCCGTTACAATGAGCAGTTCTTC.

J is TRBJ2-1 and V is TRBV7-3, with TRBD1 matching over 9 bases. Per the germline V gene, CDR1 is SGHTA and CDR2 is FQGTGA. The V and J ends lost 3 bases and 9 bases, in that order; junction bases with no gene match: 6. This CDR3 has 14 residues. CDR3 amino acids: CASSLGQGEREQFF. CDR3 nucleotides: TGTGCCAGCAGCTTGGGACAGGGCGAGCGTGAGCAGTTCTTC.

This clonotype was seen repeatedly, ten times or more. The rearrangement uses TRBV4-1 and TRBJ1-2; the D gene is possibly TRBD1 (5 bases). Trimming pared 0 bases from V and 2 bases from J, leaving 7 bases between. The germline V gene has CDR1 MGHRA and CDR2 YSYEKL. This CDR3 has 14 amino acids. CDR3 DNA sequence: TGCGCCAGCAGCCAAGATACAGGAAACTATGGCTACACCTTC. As protein: CASSQDTGNYGYTF.

This clonotype has more than one count but fewer than ten. The V call is TRBV12-3 or TRBV12-4, the J call TRBJ2-2; D gene ambiguous. The CDR3 has 16 residues. Deletions cut 0 bases from V and 3 bases from J, with 11 bases between. The DNA of the CDR3 is TGTGCCAGCAGTTTAGCGCTTGGCATAGACACCGGGGAGCTGTTTTTT. Residues: CASSLALGIDTGELFF.